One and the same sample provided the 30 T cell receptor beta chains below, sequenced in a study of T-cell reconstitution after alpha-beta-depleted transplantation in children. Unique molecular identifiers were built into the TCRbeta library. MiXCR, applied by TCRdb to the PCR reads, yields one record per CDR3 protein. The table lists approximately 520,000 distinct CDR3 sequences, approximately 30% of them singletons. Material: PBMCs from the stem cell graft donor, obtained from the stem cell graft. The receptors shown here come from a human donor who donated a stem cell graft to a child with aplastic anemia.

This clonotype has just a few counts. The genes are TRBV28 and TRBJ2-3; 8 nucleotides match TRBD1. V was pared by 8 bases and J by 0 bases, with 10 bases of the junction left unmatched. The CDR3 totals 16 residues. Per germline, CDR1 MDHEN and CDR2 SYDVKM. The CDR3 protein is CASGTFRTGSTDTQYF. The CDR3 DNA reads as TGTGCCAGCGGGACGTTCAGGACAGGGAGCACAGATACGCAGTATTTT.

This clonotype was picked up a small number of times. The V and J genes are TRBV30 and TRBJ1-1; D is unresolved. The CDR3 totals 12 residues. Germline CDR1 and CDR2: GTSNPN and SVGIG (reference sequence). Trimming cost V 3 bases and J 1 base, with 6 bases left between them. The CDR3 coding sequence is TGTGCCTGGAGGTCGAGGAACACTGAAGCTTTCTTT. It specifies CAWRSRNTEAFF.

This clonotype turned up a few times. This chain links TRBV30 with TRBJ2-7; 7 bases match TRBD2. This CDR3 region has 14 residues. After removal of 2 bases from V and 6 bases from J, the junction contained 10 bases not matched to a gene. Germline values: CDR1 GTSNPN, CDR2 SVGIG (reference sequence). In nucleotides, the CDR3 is TGTGCCTGGAGTTACGGGGGGAAAATGGCCGAGCAGTACGTC. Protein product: CAWSYGGKMAEQYV.

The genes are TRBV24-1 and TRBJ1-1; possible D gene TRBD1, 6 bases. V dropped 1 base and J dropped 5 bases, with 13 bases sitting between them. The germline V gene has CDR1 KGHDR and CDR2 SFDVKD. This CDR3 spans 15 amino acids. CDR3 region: CATSDFPQGRTEAFF. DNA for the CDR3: TGTGCCACCAGTGATTTCCCACAGGGTAGGACTGAAGCTTTCTTT.

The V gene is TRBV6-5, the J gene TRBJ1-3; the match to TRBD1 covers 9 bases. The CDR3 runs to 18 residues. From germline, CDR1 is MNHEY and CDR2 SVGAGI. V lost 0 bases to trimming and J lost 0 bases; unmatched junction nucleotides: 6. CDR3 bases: TGTGCCAGCAGTTACTCCAGACAGGGGGGGAGCTCTGGAAACACCATATATTTT. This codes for CASSYSRQGGSSGNTIYF.

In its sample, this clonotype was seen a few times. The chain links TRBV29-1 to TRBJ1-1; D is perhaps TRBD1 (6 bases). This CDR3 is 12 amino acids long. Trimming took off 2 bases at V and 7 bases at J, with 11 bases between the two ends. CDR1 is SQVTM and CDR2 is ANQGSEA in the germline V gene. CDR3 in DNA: TGCAGCGTTGAATGGGGGGCCAATGAAGCTTTCTTT. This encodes CSVEWGANEAFF.

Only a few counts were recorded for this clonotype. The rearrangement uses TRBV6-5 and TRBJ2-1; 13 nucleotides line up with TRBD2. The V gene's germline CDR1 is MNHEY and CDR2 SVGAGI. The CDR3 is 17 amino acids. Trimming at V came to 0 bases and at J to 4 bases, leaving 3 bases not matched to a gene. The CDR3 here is CASSYSGLAGIYNEQFF. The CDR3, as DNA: TGTGCCAGCAGTTACTCGGGACTAGCGGGAATATACAATGAGCAGTTCTTC.

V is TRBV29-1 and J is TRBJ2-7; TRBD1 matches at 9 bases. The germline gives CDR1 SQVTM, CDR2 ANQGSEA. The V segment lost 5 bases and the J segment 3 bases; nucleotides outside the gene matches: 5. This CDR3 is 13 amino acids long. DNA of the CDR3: TGCAGCGTTTCCGGGACAGGGATCTACGAGCAGTACTTC. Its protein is CSVSGTGIYEQYF.

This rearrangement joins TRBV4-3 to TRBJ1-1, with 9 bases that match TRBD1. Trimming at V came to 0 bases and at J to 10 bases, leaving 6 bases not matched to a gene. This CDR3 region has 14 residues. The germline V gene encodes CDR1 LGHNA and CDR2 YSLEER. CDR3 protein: CASSQEGQGSIAFF. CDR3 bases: TGCGCCAGCAGCCAAGAGGGACAGGGCTCTATAGCTTTCTTT.

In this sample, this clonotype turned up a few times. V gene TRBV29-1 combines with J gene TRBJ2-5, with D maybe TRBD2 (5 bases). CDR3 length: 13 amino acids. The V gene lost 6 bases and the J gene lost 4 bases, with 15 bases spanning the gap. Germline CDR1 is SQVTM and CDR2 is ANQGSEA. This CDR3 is CSVRFFRGETQYF. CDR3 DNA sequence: TGCAGCGTCAGATTCTTTCGGGGAGAGACCCAGTACTTC.

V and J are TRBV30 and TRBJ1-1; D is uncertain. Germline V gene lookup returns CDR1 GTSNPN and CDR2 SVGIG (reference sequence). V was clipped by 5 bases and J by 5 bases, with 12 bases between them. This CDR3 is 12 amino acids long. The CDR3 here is CAWGTSGTEAFF. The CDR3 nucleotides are TGTGCCTGGGGCACCTCTGGGACTGAAGCTTTCTTT.

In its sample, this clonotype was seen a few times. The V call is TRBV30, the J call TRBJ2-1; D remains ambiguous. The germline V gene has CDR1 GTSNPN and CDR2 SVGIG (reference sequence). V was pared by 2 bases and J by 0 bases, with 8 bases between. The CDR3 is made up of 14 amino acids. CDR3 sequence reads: CAWSLWASYNEQFF. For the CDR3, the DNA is TGTGCCTGGAGTTTGTGGGCCTCCTACAATGAGCAGTTCTTC.

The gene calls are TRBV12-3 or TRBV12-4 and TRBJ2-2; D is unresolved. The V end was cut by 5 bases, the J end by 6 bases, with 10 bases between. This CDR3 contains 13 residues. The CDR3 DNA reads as TGTGCCAGCAGTATTCAGGTCTCCGGGGAGCTGTTTTTT. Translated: CASSIQVSGELFF.

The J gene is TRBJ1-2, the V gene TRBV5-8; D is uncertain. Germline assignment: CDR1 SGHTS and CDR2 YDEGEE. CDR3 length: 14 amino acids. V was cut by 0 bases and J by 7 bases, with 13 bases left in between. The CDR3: CASSLEGPSIGYTF. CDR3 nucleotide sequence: TGTGCCAGCAGCTTGGAGGGCCCGTCCATTGGCTACACCTTC.

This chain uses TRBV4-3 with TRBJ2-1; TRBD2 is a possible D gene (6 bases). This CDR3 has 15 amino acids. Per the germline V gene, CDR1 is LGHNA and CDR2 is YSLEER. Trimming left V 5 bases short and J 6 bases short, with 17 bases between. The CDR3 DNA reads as TGCGCCAGCAGCGTTCAGGCGGGGAAGGGCAATGAGCAGTTCTTC. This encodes CASSVQAGKGNEQFF.

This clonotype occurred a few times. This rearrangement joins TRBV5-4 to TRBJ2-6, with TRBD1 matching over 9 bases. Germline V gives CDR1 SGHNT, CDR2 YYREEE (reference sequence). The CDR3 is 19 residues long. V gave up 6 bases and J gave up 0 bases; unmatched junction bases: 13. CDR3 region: CASTWGTGTSLSGANVLTF. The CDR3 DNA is TGTGCCAGCACCTGGGGGACAGGGACATCCCTCTCTGGGGCCAACGTCCTGACTTTC.

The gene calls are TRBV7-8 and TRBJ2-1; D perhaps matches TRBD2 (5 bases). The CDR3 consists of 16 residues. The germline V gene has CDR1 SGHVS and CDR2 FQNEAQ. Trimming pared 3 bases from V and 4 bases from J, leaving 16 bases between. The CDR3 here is CASSFGGLRDYNEQFF. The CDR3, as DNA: TGTGCCAGCAGCTTCGGCGGGCTACGGGATTACAATGAGCAGTTCTTC.

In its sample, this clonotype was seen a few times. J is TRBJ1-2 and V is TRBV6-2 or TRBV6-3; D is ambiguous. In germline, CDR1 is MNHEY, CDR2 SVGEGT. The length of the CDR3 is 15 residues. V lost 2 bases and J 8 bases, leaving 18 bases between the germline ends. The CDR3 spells CASSYGTPDEDGYTF. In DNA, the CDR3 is TGTGCCAGCAGTTACGGAACGCCGGACGAAGACGGCTACACCTTC.

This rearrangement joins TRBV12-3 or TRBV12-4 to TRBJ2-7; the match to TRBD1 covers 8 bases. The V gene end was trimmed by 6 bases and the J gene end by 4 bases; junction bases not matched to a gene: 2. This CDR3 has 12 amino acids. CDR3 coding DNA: TGTGCCAGCAGGTGGGACAGGTACGAGCAGTACTTC. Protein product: CASRWDRYEQYF.

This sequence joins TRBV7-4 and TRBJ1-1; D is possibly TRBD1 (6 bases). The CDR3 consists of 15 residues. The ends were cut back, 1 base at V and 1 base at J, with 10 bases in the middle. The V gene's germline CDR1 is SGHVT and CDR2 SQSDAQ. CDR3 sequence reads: CASSLEGGGNTEAFF. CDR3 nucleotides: TGTGCCAGCAGCTTAGAGGGGGGGGGGAACACTGAAGCTTTCTTT.

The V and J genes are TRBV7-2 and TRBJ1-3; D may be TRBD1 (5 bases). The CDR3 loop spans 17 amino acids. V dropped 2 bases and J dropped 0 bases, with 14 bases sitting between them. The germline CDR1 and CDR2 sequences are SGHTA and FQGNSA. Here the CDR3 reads CASSLPGPSSSGNTIYF. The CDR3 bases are TGTGCCAGCAGCTTACCGGGGCCTTCGAGCTCTGGAAACACCATATATTTT.

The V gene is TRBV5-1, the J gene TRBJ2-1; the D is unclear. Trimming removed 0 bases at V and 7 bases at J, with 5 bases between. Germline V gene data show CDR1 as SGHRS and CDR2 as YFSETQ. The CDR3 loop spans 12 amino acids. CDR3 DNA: TGCGCCAGCAGCTTGGCTCCTAATGAGCAGTTCTTC. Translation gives CASSLAPNEQFF.

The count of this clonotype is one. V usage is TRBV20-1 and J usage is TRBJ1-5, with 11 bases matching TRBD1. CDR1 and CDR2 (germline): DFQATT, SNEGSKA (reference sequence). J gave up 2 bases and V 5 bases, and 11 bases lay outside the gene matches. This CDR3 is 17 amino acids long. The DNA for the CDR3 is TGCAGTGCTTGGGACAGGGGGAAACCCTTGGGCAATCAGCCCCAGCATTTT. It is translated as CSAWDRGKPLGNQPQHF.

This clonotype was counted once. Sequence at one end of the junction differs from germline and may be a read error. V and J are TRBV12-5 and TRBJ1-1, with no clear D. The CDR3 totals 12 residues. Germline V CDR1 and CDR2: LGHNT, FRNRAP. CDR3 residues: CASGLWVSESFF. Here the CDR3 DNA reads TGTGCTAGTGGTTTGTGGGTGAGTGAATCTTTCTTT.

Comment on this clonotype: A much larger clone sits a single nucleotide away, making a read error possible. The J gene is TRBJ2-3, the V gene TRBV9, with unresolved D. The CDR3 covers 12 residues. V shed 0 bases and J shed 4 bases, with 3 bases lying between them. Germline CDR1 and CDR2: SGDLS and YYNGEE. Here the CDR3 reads CASSVASDTQYF. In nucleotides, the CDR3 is TGTGCCAGCAGCGTAGCGTCAGATACGCAGTATTTT.

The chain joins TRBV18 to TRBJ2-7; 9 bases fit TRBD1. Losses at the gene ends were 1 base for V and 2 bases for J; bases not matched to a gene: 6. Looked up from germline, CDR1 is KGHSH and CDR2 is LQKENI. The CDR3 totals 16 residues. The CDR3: CASSPLSGTGTYEQYV. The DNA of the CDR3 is TGTGCCAGCTCACCACTCTCCGGGACAGGGACCTACGAGCAGTACGTC.

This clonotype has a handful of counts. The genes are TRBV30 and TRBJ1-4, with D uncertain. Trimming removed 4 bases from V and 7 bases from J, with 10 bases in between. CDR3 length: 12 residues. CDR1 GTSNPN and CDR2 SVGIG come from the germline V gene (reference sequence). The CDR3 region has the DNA TGTGCCTGGAATGGGTTTCGTGAAAAACTGTTTTTT. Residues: CAWNGFREKLFF.

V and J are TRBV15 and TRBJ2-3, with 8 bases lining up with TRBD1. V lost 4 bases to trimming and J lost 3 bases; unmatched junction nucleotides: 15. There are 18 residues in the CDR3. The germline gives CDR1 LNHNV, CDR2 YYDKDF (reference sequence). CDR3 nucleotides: TGTGCCACCAGCATACGTCTTTCCGGGACAGGTAGTACAGATACGCAGTATTTT. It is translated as CATSIRLSGTGSTDTQYF.

The CDR3: CASRDTGGRAQHF. Written as DNA, the CDR3 is TGTGCCAGCAGGGATACAGGGGGCAGAGCCCAGCATTTT. V usage is TRBV12-3 or TRBV12-4 and J usage is TRBJ1-5; TRBD1 agrees at 9 bases. CDR3 size: 13 residues. Trimming took 6 bases from V and 11 from J; bases not matched to a gene: 8.

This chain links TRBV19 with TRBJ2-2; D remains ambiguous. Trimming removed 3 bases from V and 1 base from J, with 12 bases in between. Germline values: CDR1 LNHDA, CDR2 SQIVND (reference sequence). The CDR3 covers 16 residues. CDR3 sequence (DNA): TGTGCCAGTAGTATCAATGGGTTTAGGAACACCGGGGAGCTGTTTTTT. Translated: CASSINGFRNTGELFF.